These 23 T cell receptor beta chains originate from one sample sequenced in a study of blood T cell repertoires in COVID-19. Measured with immunoSEQ multiplex PCR; TCRdb has only the in-frame clones, and not every one. The sample holds roughly 49,000 clones, 75% to 85% seen once. The specimen sequenced was peripheral blood. Receptors originate from a man aged 35-49 years with acute or convalescent COVID-19.

The chain recombines TRBV6-5 with TRBJ1-1; 8 positions match TRBD1. V dropped 4 bases and J dropped 0; count of bases not matched to a gene: 4. The CDR3 has 15 residues. Germline V lookup: CDR1 MNHEY, CDR2 SVGAGI. The CDR3 DNA follows: TGTGCCAGCAGTTCGGCGACAGGGGTGAACACTGAAGCTTTCTTT. It is translated as CASSSATGVNTEAFF.

This clone was counted at least ten times. Distinct nucleotide sequences in the sample also encode this CDR3. The J gene is TRBJ2-5, the V gene TRBV2; tentatively, D is TRBD2 (6 bases). Germline CDR1 and CDR2: SNHLY and FYNNEI. The CDR3 loop spans 13 amino acids. The V end was cut by 4 bases, the J end by 2 bases, with 8 bases between. The CDR3 sequence is CASSAGSQETQYF. The CDR3 DNA sequence: TGTGCCAGCAGTGCCGGGAGTCAAGAGACCCAGTACTTC. The complete variable domain, with remaining parts taken from reference TRBV2 and TRBJ2-5, reads EPEVTQTPSHQVTQMGQEVILRCVPISNHLYFYWYRQILGQKVEFLVSFYNNEISEKSEIFDDQFSVERPDGSNFTLKIRSTKLEDSAMYFCASSAGSQETQYFGPGTRLLVL.

V usage is TRBV3-1 (or the pseudogene TRBV3-2) and J usage is TRBJ2-2; maybe TRBD2 (6 bases). The CDR3 extends over 14 amino acids. V was pared by 4 bases and J by 5 bases, with 11 bases between. Germline CDR1 LGHDT, CDR2 YNNKEL (reference sequence). Here the CDR3 DNA reads TGTGCCAGCAGCCTGCAGAGCGGGACCGGGGAGCTGTTTTTT. Protein sequence: CASSLQSGTGELFF.

This rearrangement joins TRBV29-1 to TRBJ2-1; D is ambiguous. The CDR3 extends over 12 amino acids. Germline V gene data show CDR1 as SQVTM and CDR2 as ANQGSEA. V was pared by 7 bases and J by 0 bases, with 7 bases between. CDR3 DNA sequence: TGCAGCGCGAGGAGCTCCTACAATGAGCAGTTCTTC. It encodes CSARSSYNEQFF.

J is TRBJ1-2 and V is TRBV6-5; TRBD1 aligns across 8 bases. This CDR3 is 15 amino acids long. Losses at the gene ends were 0 bases for V and 4 bases for J; bases not matched to a gene: 4. CDR1 is MNHEY, CDR2 SVGAGI, per germline. The CDR3 loop is CASSYSGQAGYGYTF. CDR3 in DNA: TGTGCCAGCAGTTACTCGGGACAGGCGGGCTATGGCTACACCTTC.

The chain recombines TRBV6-5 with TRBJ2-7; TRBD1 matches 11 bases. V was clipped by 7 bases and J by 7 bases; unmatched bases: 12. This CDR3 has 15 residues. Germline CDR1 MNHEY, CDR2 SVGAGI. The CDR3 protein is CASTLSQGTGGEQYV. DNA of the CDR3: TGTGCCAGCACCCTTTCACAGGGGACAGGGGGGGAGCAGTACGTC.

This chain connects TRBV10-1 to TRBJ2-1; 9 positions agree with TRBD2. J was trimmed by 1 base and V by 4 bases; bases with no gene match: 2. The germline V gene encodes CDR1 WNHNN and CDR2 SYGVQD (reference sequence). The CDR3 has 15 residues. The CDR3 DNA sequence: TGCGCCAGCAGTGCAGCGGGGGGTTCCTACAATGAGCAGTTCTTC. This codes for CASSAAGGSYNEQFF.

The table lists this clone with a few counts. This rearrangement joins TRBV10-3 to TRBJ1-1, with D tentatively TRBD1 (6 bases). The CDR3 is 15 residues long. In germline, CDR1 is ENHRY, CDR2 SYGVKD. Between the trimmed V and J ends, which lost 6 bases and 1 base, there was a span of 15 bases. CDR3 residues: CAIRPGGARNTEAFF. As DNA, the CDR3 is TGTGCCATCAGGCCCGGGGGGGCAAGGAACACTGAAGCTTTCTTT.

The chain has TRBV27 and TRBJ1-4, with 7 bases identical to TRBD1. This CDR3 has 13 residues. Germline V gene lookup returns CDR1 MNHEY and CDR2 SMNVEV (reference sequence). Trimming took 7 bases from V and 7 from J; bases not matched to a gene: 6. The CDR3 spells CASKKTGSEKLFF. CDR3 nucleotide sequence: TGTGCCAGCAAAAAGACAGGGAGTGAAAAACTGTTTTTT.

The gene calls are TRBV19 and TRBJ1-6, with D maybe TRBD1 (6 bases). The CDR3 is 16 amino acids. Germline CDR1 LNHDA, CDR2 SQIVND (reference sequence). V was pared by 1 base and J by 14 bases, with 21 bases between. The CDR3 sequence: CASSIASGGQPSSLHF. Written as DNA, the CDR3 is TGTGCCAGTAGTATAGCCTCTGGGGGCCAGCCGTCATCCCTCCACTTT.

CDR3 DNA: TGTGCCTGGGGATCTGGACAGGGTCAGGGCTACACCTTC. This encodes CAWGSGQGQGYTF. V is TRBV30 and J is TRBJ1-2, with 8 bases identical to TRBD1. CDR1 is GTSNPN, CDR2 SVGIG, per germline (reference sequence). V lost 5 bases, J lost 8 bases, and 10 bases stayed unmatched. The CDR3 is 13 residues long.

This clone was observed a few times. The V and J genes are TRBV5-6 and TRBJ1-5, with 9 bases identical to TRBD1. The CDR3 is 14 residues long. Trimming took 4 bases from V and 7 from J; bases not matched to a gene: 6. Germline assignment: CDR1 SGHDT and CDR2 YYEEEE. The DNA for the CDR3 is TGTGCCAGCAGCATACAGGGGGCGAGGCAGCCCCAGCATTTT. Its translation is CASSIQGARQPQHF.

This chain links TRBV5-6 with TRBJ1-1, with 8 nucleotides matching TRBD1. J was trimmed by 6 bases and V by 7 bases; bases with no gene match: 8. There are 13 residues in the CDR3. CDR1 and CDR2 (germline): SGHDT, YYEEEE. The CDR3 is CASGTGQGAEAFF. CDR3 sequence (DNA): TGTGCCAGCGGAACAGGACAGGGCGCTGAAGCTTTCTTT.

The chain is built from TRBV19 and TRBJ1-1; 8 nucleotides match TRBD1. V shed 6 bases and J 6 bases; nucleotides not matched to a gene: 6. CDR3 length equals 13 residues. In germline, CDR1 is LNHDA, CDR2 SQIVND (reference sequence). CDR3 coding DNA: TGTGCCAGTAGCCCCCCGGGACAGGCTGAAGCTTTCTTT. This translates into CASSPPGQAEAFF.

The V gene is TRBV5-1, the J gene TRBJ2-7; 12 bases are shared with TRBD2. V was pared by 4 bases and J by 4 bases, with 6 bases of the junction left unmatched. This CDR3 region has 15 residues. Germline loops: CDR1 SGHRS, CDR2 YFSETQ. The CDR3 spells CASSPLAGGPYEQYF. CDR3 DNA: TGCGCCAGCAGCCCCCTAGCGGGAGGGCCGTACGAGCAGTACTTC. The full variable domain, rest sourced from reference TRBV5-1 and TRBJ2-7, is KAGVTQTPRYLIKTRGQQVTLSCSPISGHRSVSWYQQTPGQGLQFLFEYFSETQRNKGNFPGRFSGRQFSNSRSEMNVSTLELGDSALYLCASSPLAGGPYEQYFGPGTRLTVT.

The CDR3 coding sequence is TGTGCCAGCAGCTTATTTTCGACTCGGATAGGAGTGTTTAATGAAAAACTGTTTTTT. This translates into CASSLFSTRIGVFNEKLFF. The V and J genes are TRBV7-9 and TRBJ1-4; D is uncertain. Trimming pared 2 bases from V and 4 bases from J, leaving 23 bases between. CDR1 SEHNR and CDR2 FQNEAQ come from the germline V gene (reference sequence). The CDR3 contains 19 residues.

The J gene is TRBJ2-1, the V gene TRBV18, with a tentative D call TRBD1 (6 bases). Trimming pared 3 bases from V and 5 bases from J, leaving 8 bases between. CDR1 and CDR2 (germline): KGHSH, LQKENI. The CDR3 contains 13 residues. The CDR3 DNA reads as TGTGCCAGCTCACCTCAGGGGAACAATGAGCAGTTCTTC. This gives the protein CASSPQGNNEQFF.

This chain links TRBV6-1 with TRBJ1-5; 7 bases match TRBD1. The ends lost 0 bases at V and 6 bases at J; junction bases unmatched: 11. CDR1 is MNHNS, CDR2 SASEGT, per germline. This CDR3 region has 17 residues. The CDR3 nucleotides are TGTGCCAGCAGTGAAGCAGCCGACAGGGTGGTTCGTCAGCCCCAGCATTTT. Translating it yields CASSEAADRVVRQPQHF.

For the CDR3, the DNA is TGTGCCAGCCGGGGCGGGGTGATCTCCTACAATGAGCAGTTCTTC. Protein: CASRGGVISYNEQFF. The J gene is TRBJ2-1, the V gene TRBV2, with D perhaps TRBD2 (6 bases). The germline V gene has CDR1 SNHLY and CDR2 FYNNEI. Trimming removed 8 bases from V and 0 bases from J, with 14 bases in between. This CDR3 contains 15 residues.

This clone turned up a few times. V is TRBV5-1 and J is TRBJ2-2; no clear D. The CDR3 runs to 15 residues. The germline V gene encodes CDR1 SGHRS and CDR2 YFSETQ. V lost 0 bases and J lost 1, with 7 bases in between. CDR3 residues: CASSLAAGNTGELFF. Here the CDR3 DNA reads TGCGCCAGCAGCTTGGCGGCAGGGAACACCGGGGAGCTGTTTTTT.

To note about this clone: Other nucleotide sequences in the sample specify the same CDR3. The chain has TRBV19 and TRBJ1-1; a possible D gene is TRBD1 (5 bases). The V gene lost 2 bases and the J gene lost 2 bases, with 9 bases spanning the gap. Looked up from germline, CDR1 is LNHDA and CDR2 is SQIVND (reference sequence). The CDR3 runs to 14 residues. Here the CDR3 DNA reads TGTGCCAGTAGTATACTCCAGGGAAACACTGAAGCTTTCTTT. As protein: CASSILQGNTEAFF.

This clone was detected once. The chain has TRBV7-7 and TRBJ2-1; 13 nucleotides align to TRBD2. V was pared by 2 bases and J by 2 bases, with 0 bases of the junction left unmatched. Germline V gives CDR1 SSHAT, CDR2 FNYEAQ (reference sequence). The CDR3 totals 16 residues. The CDR3 coding sequence is TGTGCCAGCAGCTTAACTAGCGGGGGGGCCTACAATGAGCAGTTCTTC. This encodes CASSLTSGGAYNEQFF. The variable domain in full, with the rest retrieved from reference TRBV7-7 and TRBJ2-1, is GAGVSQSPRYKVTKRGQDVTLRCDPISSHATLYWYQQALGQGPEFLTYFNYEAQPDKSGLPSDRFSAERPEGSISTLTIQRTEQRDSAMYRCASSLTSGGAYNEQFFGPGTRLTVL.

The rearrangement uses TRBV2 and TRBJ1-2, with 8 nucleotides matching TRBD1. Unmatched junction bases numbered 9, after V lost 8 bases and J lost 7 bases. The CDR3 length is 13 residues. The germline V gene has CDR1 SNHLY and CDR2 FYNNEI. CDR3 bases: TGTGCCAGCGACGGGACAGGCAAGGGTGGCTACACCTTC. This translates into CASDGTGKGGYTF.